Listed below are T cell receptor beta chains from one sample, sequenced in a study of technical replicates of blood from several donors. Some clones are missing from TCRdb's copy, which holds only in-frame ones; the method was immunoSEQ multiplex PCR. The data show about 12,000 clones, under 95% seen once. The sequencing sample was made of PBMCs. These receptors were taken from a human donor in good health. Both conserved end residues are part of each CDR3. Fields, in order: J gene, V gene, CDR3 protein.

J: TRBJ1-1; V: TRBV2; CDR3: CASSEQGNTEAFF
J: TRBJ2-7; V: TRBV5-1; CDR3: CASSSGDRFPYEQYF
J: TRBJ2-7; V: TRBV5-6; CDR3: CASSLSFYEQYF
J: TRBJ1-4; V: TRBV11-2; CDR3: CASSSLGLTGDEKLFF
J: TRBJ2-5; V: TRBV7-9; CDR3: CASSLSQVQETQYF
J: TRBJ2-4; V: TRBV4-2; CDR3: CASSQDSGAAKNIQYF
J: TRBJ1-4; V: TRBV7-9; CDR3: CASSLTGTDNEKLFF
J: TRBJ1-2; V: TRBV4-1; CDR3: CASSQEGQGLYTF
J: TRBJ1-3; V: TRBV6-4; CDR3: CASENRSQSYSGNTIYF
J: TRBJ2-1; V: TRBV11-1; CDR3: CASSLAVWTRNHEQFF
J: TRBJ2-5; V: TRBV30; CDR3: CAWSAGVIETQYF
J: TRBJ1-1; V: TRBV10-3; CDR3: CAINRDSLNTEAFF
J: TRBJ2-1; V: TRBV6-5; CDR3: CASSPLAGGYNEQFF
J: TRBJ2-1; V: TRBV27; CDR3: CASSLGLAGGDEQFF
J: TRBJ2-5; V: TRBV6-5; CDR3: CASSAGSGSIKTQYF
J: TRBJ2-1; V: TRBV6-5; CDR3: CASRTSGTPYNEQFF
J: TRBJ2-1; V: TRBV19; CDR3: CASSIVGTSYNEQFF
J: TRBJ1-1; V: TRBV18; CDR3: CASSPPGTGVNTEAFF
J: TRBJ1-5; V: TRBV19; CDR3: CASSPWTGGSYSNQPQHF
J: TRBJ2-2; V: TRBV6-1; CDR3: CASRTDRDTGELFF
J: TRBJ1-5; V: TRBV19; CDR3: CASSIESQPQHF
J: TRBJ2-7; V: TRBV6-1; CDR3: CASSGGTGGAYEQYF
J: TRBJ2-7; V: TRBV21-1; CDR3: CASSKARRDGIMSYEQYF
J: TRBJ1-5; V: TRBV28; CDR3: CATIQGGHSNQPQHF
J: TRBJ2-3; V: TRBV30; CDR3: CAWSTKGLAVSDTQYF
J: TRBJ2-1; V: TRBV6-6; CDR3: CATGQSGLGEQFF
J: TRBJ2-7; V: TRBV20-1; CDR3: CSAAWGAEQYF
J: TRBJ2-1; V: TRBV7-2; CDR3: CASSLAVGAGTRTDEQFF
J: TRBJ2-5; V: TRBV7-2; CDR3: CASSLGVAGDTGETQYF